This T cell receptor beta chain was recovered during a study of blood T cells in healthy people across ages. Trimming took 10 bases from V and 1 from J; bases not matched to a gene: 12. This CDR3 has 15 amino acids. General observations from the study: Diversity of TCR beta correlated strongly with naive T cell percentage. Long-lived and aged donors differed, with more naive CD4+ cells and higher diversity in the long-lived.

The use of a sample-barcoded 5' primer and a J-beta primer mix characterized a second PCR of roughly 6 to 11 cycles. In TCRdb, the 5' RACE reads were re-called with MiXCR into one record per CDR3 protein. Of approximately 730,000 distinct CDR3 sequences detected, approximately 39% appear once; the ten largest clones hold 20% to 25%. In this sample, this clonotype turned up many times. Its antigen remains unidentified. The sample taken for sequencing was blood. The chain joins TRBV12-3 or TRBV12-4 to TRBJ2-5; 7 positions agree with TRBD1. The receptor was derived from a woman aged 55-70 years in good health. The CDR3 protein is CATSVRTGTQETQYF. The CDR3 bases are TGTGCCACCTCGGTTAGGACAGGCACCCAAGAGACCCAGTACTTC.